The rows below give T cell receptor beta chains drawn from one sample of a study of blood T cell repertoires in COVID-19. Here immunoSEQ multiplex PCR was the method, and the copy in TCRdb shows in-frame clones only, minus some. The sample carries about 160,000 clones, approximately 81% recorded once. The material sequenced was peripheral blood. These receptors all come from a woman aged 45-65 years with COVID-19, enrolled during active disease. CDR3s leave out the opening cysteine and the closing phenylalanine or tryptophan.

TRBJ2-7	TRBV3-1/TRBV3-2	ASSQVTQGGYEQY
TRBJ2-1	TRBV13	ASSLSSTGGIYNEQF
TRBJ2-7	TRBV19	ASSRREGAYEQY
TRBJ1-3	TRBV6-5	ASSPESLGGNTIY
TRBJ2-5	TRBV12-5	ASGLGTTSRETQY
TRBJ1-5	TRBV19	ASSINGYQPQH
TRBJ2-1	TRBV11-3	ASSSHPLPGWDEQF
TRBJ2-6	TRBV3-1/TRBV3-2	ASSGTGLGANVLT
TRBJ1-1	TRBV6-5	ASNGQTNTEAF
TRBJ2-5	TRBV9	ASSVGPGGETQY
TRBJ1-2	TRBV6-6	ASSYGGGQGIGYT
TRBJ2-5	TRBV12-3/TRBV12-4	ASSLGAVETQY
TRBJ2-2	TRBV13	ASRPTASGGTNTGELF
TRBJ1-1	TRBV6-5	ASSPQGSTEAF